The clone carrying this T cell receptor (beta chain) was seen more than once but under ten times. Its matching antigen is unknown. The ends were cut back, 6 bases at V and 6 bases at J, with 15 bases in the middle. The germline gives CDR1 MNHEY, CDR2 SVGAGI. CDR3 size: 13 residues. This entry belongs to a study of STAT5B mutations in CD4+ large granular lymphocyte leukemia. Study-level points and caveats: Without putative leukemic clones, patient CD4-sorted repertoires remained more clonal than healthy CD4+ repertoires.

TCRdb's table, derived via immunoSEQ multiplex PCR, lists solely in-frame clones and lacks some. The sample consists of some 51,000 clones, about 86% of them appearing once. The rearrangement uses TRBV6-5 and TRBJ2-7; possible D gene TRBD2, 7 bases. The TCR was taken from a human donor in good health. Sequences were obtained from CD4+ T cells from blood buffy coats. In DNA, the CDR3 is TGTGCCAGCAGAAGGAGTGCGGGGGCCGAGCAGTACTTC. Protein: CASRRSAGAEQYF.